This TCR beta chain was found in a study of blood T cell repertoires in COVID-19. About the study: Samples taken during acute and convalescent COVID-19 were collected in the United States, Italy and Spain. From T cells, B-cell-depleted T cells, or PBMCs came the material, which was cDNA or gDNA.

Sequencing used immunoSEQ multiplex PCR; TCRdb keeps in-frame clones, though not all of them. The sample consists of roughly 130,000 clones, about four fifths of them appearing once. This clone showed up just a few times. This CDR3 region has 15 residues. V was clipped by 4 bases and J by 4 bases, with 16 bases between them. CDR1 and CDR2 (germline): SGHDN, FVKESK. The receptor comes from a woman aged 45 to 65 with acute or convalescent COVID-19. The chain carries TRBV14 and TRBJ1-2; D is perhaps TRBD1 (6 bases). The sample consisted of peripheral blood. The CDR3 DNA reads as TGTGCCAGCAGCCCGTCGCCGCAGGGGACCTATGGCTACACCTTC. Its protein is CASSPSPQGTYGYTF.